Here is one T cell receptor (beta chain) with its context. The data stem from a study of cytomegalovirus exposure and HLA in healthy donors. Repertoires were generated with immunoSEQ multiplex PCR, while TCRdb's copy carries only in-frame clones and drops some. The profile shows about 250,000 clones, roughly 87% of them singletons. Looked up from germline, CDR1 is MGHRA and CDR2 is YSYEKL. The V and J ends lost 4 bases and 2 bases, in that order; junction bases with no gene match: 8. This CDR3 has 16 amino acids. Separate from the roughly 700-subject first cohort, the approximately 120-subject validation cohort was the one that the donors belonged to.

V gene TRBV4-1 combines with J gene TRBJ1-3; 7 bases are shared with TRBD1. The specimen was PBMCs. The receptor comes from a man between 18 and 35 years old in good health and CMV-seropositive. The CDR3: CASSPRQGVPGNTIYF. The CDR3 DNA sequence: TGCGCCAGCAGCCCGCGACAGGGAGTCCCTGGAAACACCATATATTTT.